The T cell receptor (beta chain) described here comes from a study of beta chain features in type 1 diabetes. The study's findings and limits: Any role of HLA type in TCRB rearrangement remained unresolved here. Naive, central memory and regulatory TCRB repertoires appeared more similar among patients than healthy donors. There was a moderate but significant shortening of TCRB CDR3s in all four CD4+ subsets of Type 1 diabetes patients.

In its sample, this clone was seen a few times. The antigen is not known. The purity of all sorted populations exceeded 95%. Every isolated RNA sample was fully reverse transcribed, so sequencing captured expressed TCRB transcripts. Method: immunoSEQ multiplex PCR; TCRdb's copy keeps in-frame clones and lacks some. Altogether 300,000 to 350,000 clones are present, 20% being singletons, with the ten largest covering under 0.055%. Material for sequencing was naive CD4+ T cells from blood. The TCR comes from a woman under 30 in good health.

DNA for the CDR3: TGTGCCAGCAGCTCGGGGGGGAACTATGGCTACACCTTC. Protein sequence: CASSSGGNYGYTF. The chain joins TRBV7-8 to TRBJ1-2; tentatively, D is TRBD1 (5 bases). This CDR3 has 13 amino acids. V lost 4 bases and J 2 bases, leaving 8 bases between the germline ends. The germline V gene encodes CDR1 SGHVS and CDR2 FQNEAQ.